This T cell receptor (beta chain) was identified during a study of immune heterogeneity within non-small cell lung tumors. Findings and caveats of the study: Most high-frequency T-cell receptor beta clonotypes were specific to a single patient. Within each patient, tumor sites shared identical dominant CDR3 beta clonotypes and also held site-unique high-frequency clones.

About this clonotype itself: Its antigen is not identified.

The CDR3 runs to 18 residues. Looked up from germline, CDR1 is LNHNV and CDR2 is YYDKDF (reference sequence). V trimming: 1 base; J trimming: 6 bases; junction bases outside the gene matches: 8. Amplification of the TCR beta CDR3 was achieved through multiplex PCR with 32 V and 13 J primers. TCRdb processed the multiplex PCR reads anew with MiXCR; each CDR3 protein has one entry. The sample records roughly 23,000 distinct CDR3 sequences, 25% to 30% being singletons. The authors used approximately 600 ng of bulk tumor genomic DNA per sample as template. Several biopsies per primary tumor, spaced far apart, were taken during surgery. Patients underwent curative surgery for untreated, newly diagnosed non-small cell lung cancer.

The V and J genes are TRBV15 and TRBJ2-1; 14 bases map to TRBD2. The clonotype was recovered from a man in his forties with non-small cell lung cancer. The sequenced material came from lung tumor tissue. The CDR3: CATSRADRGLAGANEQFF. The CDR3, as DNA: TGTGCCACCAGCAGAGCGGATAGGGGACTAGCGGGAGCCAATGAGCAGTTCTTC.